The 13 T cell receptor beta chains below were found in one sample sequenced in a study of a mutant IDH1 vaccine in newly diagnosed glioma (dated by TCRdb to the early 2020s). The library was generated by the immunoSEQ multiplex PCR assay. Held by TCRdb, this immuneACCESS table contains in-frame sequences only and omits some clones. Under half of the omission traces to an unresolved V gene where checked; the cause of the rest is unknown. The sample table shows 50,000 or so clones, and around 84% are seen once. The ten largest clones capture around 7% of the sample. Their cognate antigens are unknown. Taken with the paper, the label for time point translates to: week 5, during vaccination. A 20-mer mutant IDH1 peptide at 300 micrograms in Montanide made up each vaccine dose, which was injected subcutaneously together with topical imiquimod. The source was PBMCs, collected from a glioma patient whose treatment included an IDH1 peptide vaccine. The receptor set was obtained from a woman aged 50 to 60 with glioma.

V and J are TRBV2 and TRBJ2-1; D is ambiguous. The CDR3 is 12 amino acids. Between the trimmed V and J ends, which lost 7 bases and 8 bases, there was a span of 12 bases. The V gene's germline CDR1 is SNHLY and CDR2 FYNNEI. DNA for the CDR3: TGTGCCAGCACGGCTAGTTCCTATGAGCAGTTCTTC. Translation gives CASTASSYEQFF.

The CDR3: CASSLLTSGGLQETQYF. The CDR3 nucleotides read TGTGCCAGCAGCTTATTGACTAGCGGGGGGTTACAAGAGACCCAGTACTTC. The V and J genes are TRBV7-9 and TRBJ2-5; 13 bases fit TRBD2. The CDR3 is 17 amino acids. The germline V gene has CDR1 SEHNR and CDR2 FQNEAQ (reference sequence). J lost 2 bases, V lost 2 bases, and 5 bases had no gene match. Filled out from reference TRBV7-9 and TRBJ2-5, the complete variable domain reads DTGVSQNPRHKITKRGQNVTFRCDPISEHNRLYWYRQTLGQGPEFLTYFQNEAQLEKSRLLSDRFSAERPKGSFSTLEIQRTEQGDSAMYLCASSLLTSGGLQETQYFGPGTRLLVL.

The V call is TRBV5-6, the J call TRBJ1-5, with D hard to call. Germline values: CDR1 SGHDT, CDR2 YYEEEE. V was shortened by 3 bases and J by 6 bases, with 10 bases between the two germline ends. CDR3 length: 13 amino acids. The CDR3: CASSSRLGQPQHF. The CDR3 DNA reads TGTGCCAGCAGCTCAAGATTGGGTCAGCCCCAGCATTTT.

This chain joins TRBV7-3 and TRBJ1-2, with unresolved D. Germline V CDR1 and CDR2: SGHTA, FQGTGA. The CDR3 is 13 amino acids. Deletions cut 4 bases from V and 0 bases from J, with 6 bases between. In nucleotides, the CDR3 is TGTGCCAGCAGCTCCCTAGCTAACTATGGCTACACCTTC. It is translated as CASSSLANYGYTF.

The chain uses TRBV27 and TRBJ1-2; the D is unclear. CDR1 is MNHEY, CDR2 SMNVEV, per germline (reference sequence). The CDR3 consists of 14 residues. V lost 5 bases and J 0 bases, leaving 10 bases between the germline ends. In DNA form, the CDR3 reads TGTGCCAGCAGTCGCGAAGGGCCTAACTATGGCTACACCTTC. Protein sequence: CASSREGPNYGYTF.

The chain is built from TRBV5-5 and TRBJ1-1; 10 bases match TRBD1. The CDR3 is 16 amino acids. Germline V CDR1 and CDR2: SGHKS, YYEKEE (reference sequence). With 0 bases clipped from V and 7 bases from J, the junction kept 9 bases outside the gene matches. CDR3 loop: CASSLVDRGGPGEAFF. The CDR3, as DNA: TGTGCCAGCAGCTTGGTGGACAGGGGGGGCCCAGGTGAAGCTTTCTTT.

The chain couples TRBV10-3 to TRBJ1-2, with TRBD1 matching 10 bases. CDR3 length equals 14 residues. V was pared by 5 bases and J by 7 bases, with 7 bases of the junction left unmatched. Germline lookup yields CDR1 ENHRY and CDR2 SYGVKD. In nucleotides, the CDR3 is TGTGCCATCAGTTCTGACAGGGGGCGGGGTGGCTACACCTTC. Translation gives CAISSDRGRGGYTF.

The genes are TRBV7-2 and TRBJ2-7; 8 positions agree with TRBD1. J was trimmed by 2 bases and V by 3 bases; bases with no gene match: 6. CDR3 size: 15 residues. Per germline, CDR1 SGHTA and CDR2 FQGNSA. The CDR3 sequence is CASSLRGRGPYEQYF. As DNA, the CDR3 is TGTGCCAGCAGCTTGCGGGGCAGGGGGCCCTACGAGCAGTACTTC.

The chain recombines TRBV6-6 with TRBJ2-2; D unclear. Looked up from germline, CDR1 is MNHNY and CDR2 is SVGAGI (reference sequence). The length of the CDR3 is 13 residues. V was cut by 2 bases and J by 2 bases, with 3 bases left in between. The CDR3 here is CASSYDNTGELFF. DNA of the CDR3: TGTGCCAGCAGTTACGATAACACCGGGGAGCTGTTTTTT.

V usage is TRBV7-2 and J usage is TRBJ1-6; perhaps TRBD1 as D (5 bases). The CDR3 has 19 residues. Trimming left V 1 base short and J 0 bases short, with 16 bases between. Looked up from germline, CDR1 is SGHTA and CDR2 is FQGNSA. The CDR3 here is CASSLVGVGASSYNSPLHF. Written as DNA, the CDR3 is TGTGCCAGCAGCTTAGTAGGAGTAGGGGCAAGCTCCTATAATTCACCCCTCCACTTT. Full variable domain (remainder filled in from reference TRBV7-2 and TRBJ1-6): GAGVSQSPSNKVTEKGKDVELRCDPISGHTALYWYRQSLGQGLEFLIYFQGNSAPDKSGLPSDRFSAERTGGSVSTLTIQRTQQEDSAVYLCASSLVGVGASSYNSPLHFGNGTRLTVT.

V and J are TRBV6-1 and TRBJ2-7; D is unclear. CDR1 and CDR2 (germline): MNHNS, SASEGT. The V end lost 2 bases, the J end lost 0 bases, and 5 bases lay between the germline ends. CDR3 length: 13 residues. The CDR3 nucleotides are TGTGCCAGCAGTGAACTTAGCTCCTACGAGCAGTACTTC. Encoded protein: CASSELSSYEQYF.

The J gene is TRBJ1-6, the V gene TRBV28; no clear D gene. The V gene lost 6 bases and the J gene lost 3 bases, with 9 bases spanning the gap. CDR3 length equals 14 residues. CDR1 is MDHEN and CDR2 is SYDVKM in the germline V gene. CDR3 loop: CASRLQVYNSPLHF. The CDR3 DNA is TGTGCCAGCAGGTTACAAGTCTATAATTCACCCCTCCACTTT.

The DNA for the CDR3 is TGTGCCAGCAGTTACTCCCCGGGGGGGAGCTCCTACGAGCAGTACTTC. The encoded protein is CASSYSPGGSSYEQYF. The chain uses TRBV6-6 and TRBJ2-7; 8 nucleotides line up with TRBD2. The CDR3 sequence is 16 residues long. CDR1 and CDR2 from the germline V gene are MNHNY and SVGAGI (reference sequence). Germline trimming cut 0 bases from V and 0 bases from J; bases unmatched to any gene: 4.